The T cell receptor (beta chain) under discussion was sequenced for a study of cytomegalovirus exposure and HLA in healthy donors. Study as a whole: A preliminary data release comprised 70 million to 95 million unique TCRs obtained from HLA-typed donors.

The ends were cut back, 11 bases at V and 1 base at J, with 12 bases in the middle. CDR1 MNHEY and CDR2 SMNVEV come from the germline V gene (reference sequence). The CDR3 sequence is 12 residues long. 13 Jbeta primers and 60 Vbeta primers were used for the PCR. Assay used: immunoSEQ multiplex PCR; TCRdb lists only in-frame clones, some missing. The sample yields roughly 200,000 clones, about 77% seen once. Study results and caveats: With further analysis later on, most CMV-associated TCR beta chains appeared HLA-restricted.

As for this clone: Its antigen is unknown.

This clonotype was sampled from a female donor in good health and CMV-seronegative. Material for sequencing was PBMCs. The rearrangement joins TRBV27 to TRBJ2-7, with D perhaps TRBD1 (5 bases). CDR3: CAAGPSSYEQYF. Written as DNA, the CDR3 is TGTGCCGCAGGGCCAAGTTCCTACGAGCAGTACTTC.